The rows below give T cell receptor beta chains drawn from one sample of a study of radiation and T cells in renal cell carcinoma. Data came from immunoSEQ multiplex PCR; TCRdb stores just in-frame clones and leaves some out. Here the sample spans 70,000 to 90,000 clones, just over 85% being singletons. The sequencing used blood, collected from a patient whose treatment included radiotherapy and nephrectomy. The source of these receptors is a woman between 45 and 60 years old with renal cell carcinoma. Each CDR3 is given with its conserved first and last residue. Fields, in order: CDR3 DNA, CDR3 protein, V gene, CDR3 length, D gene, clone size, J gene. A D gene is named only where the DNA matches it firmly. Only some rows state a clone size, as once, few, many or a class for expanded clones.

DNA: TGTGCCAGCAGCTTAGAGAGGGATTACGAGCAGTACTTC; CDR3: CASSLERDYEQYF; V: TRBV7-8; length: 13; D: .; size: .; J: TRBJ2-7
DNA: TGTGCAAGCAGTCAGGGCGACTATGGCTACACCTTC; CDR3: CASSQGDYGYTF; V: TRBV28; length: 12; D: .; size: few; J: TRBJ1-2
DNA: TGCGCCAGCAGCTTGTCACAGGGAGTCCGCACCGGGGAGCTGTTTTTT; CDR3: CASSLSQGVRTGELFF; V: TRBV5-1; length: 16; D: .; size: .; J: TRBJ2-2
DNA: TGTGCCAGTAGTATTGGGGAGGGGACAGTTGGGGAGACCCAGTACTTC; CDR3: CASSIGEGTVGETQYF; V: TRBV19; length: 16; D: .; size: .; J: TRBJ2-5
DNA: TGTGCCAGCAGTGATATTAAACAGGGGGCAGGGACTGAAGCTTTCTTT; CDR3: CASSDIKQGAGTEAFF; V: TRBV2; length: 16; D: TRBD1; size: .; J: TRBJ1-1
DNA: TGCGCCAGCAGTTCCGGGACTGGGGATAACTATGGCTACACCTTC; CDR3: CASSSGTGDNYGYTF; V: TRBV5-1; length: 15; D: .; size: .; J: TRBJ1-2
DNA: TGTGCCAGCAGCTTGGGTTCCTTAAGAGAGACCCAGTACTTC; CDR3: CASSLGSLRETQYF; V: TRBV5-5; length: 14; D: .; size: .; J: TRBJ2-5
DNA: TGTGCCAGCAGTTTATGGGCAGGGGCCGACAATCAGCCCCAGCATTTT; CDR3: CASSLWAGADNQPQHF; V: TRBV28; length: 16; D: .; size: .; J: TRBJ1-5
DNA: TGTGCCAGCAGTACCAAGGGACAGGGATTTTGGGAGCAGTACTTC; CDR3: CASSTKGQGFWEQYF; V: TRBV28; length: 15; D: TRBD1; size: .; J: TRBJ2-7
DNA: TGTGCCAGCAGAGCGGGGCGCGGGGGTTACAATGAGCAGTTCTTC; CDR3: CASRAGRGGYNEQFF; V: TRBV6-1; length: 15; D: TRBD2; size: .; J: TRBJ2-1
DNA: TGCGCCAGCAGCCCTGTGGGGGGCGGTGAAGCTTTCTTT; CDR3: CASSPVGGGEAFF; V: TRBV5-1; length: 13; D: .; size: .; J: TRBJ1-1
DNA: TGTGCCAGCAGTTATGACAGGGCCCCTAGCACAGATACGCAGTATTTT; CDR3: CASSYDRAPSTDTQYF; V: TRBV27; length: 16; D: TRBD1; size: .; J: TRBJ2-3
DNA: TGTGCCAGCAGGGAACAGGGGGCCGGCGAAAAACTGTTTTTT; CDR3: CASREQGAGEKLFF; V: TRBV13; length: 14; D: TRBD1; size: .; J: TRBJ1-4
DNA: TGTGCCATCAGAGTAGACAGGGTCACTGAAGCTTTCTTT; CDR3: CAIRVDRVTEAFF; V: TRBV10-3; length: 13; D: TRBD1; size: .; J: TRBJ1-1
DNA: TGTGCCAGCAGCTTGGCCCCCCTGGCCGGGGAGCTGTTTTTT; CDR3: CASSLAPLAGELFF; V: TRBV5-6; length: 14; D: .; size: once; J: TRBJ2-2
DNA: TGTGCCAGCAGCCCTGACAACACTGAAGCTTTCTTT; CDR3: CASSPDNTEAFF; V: TRBV6-5; length: 12; D: .; size: .; J: TRBJ1-1
DNA: TGTGCCAGTAAGAGGGGGGGGGCGGGCGAGCAGTACTTC; CDR3: CASKRGGAGEQYF; V: TRBV6-1; length: 13; D: .; size: .; J: TRBJ2-7
DNA: TGCGCCAGCAGCTCCGGGACAGGGTTTGAGGAGACCCAGTACTTC; CDR3: CASSSGTGFEETQYF; V: TRBV4-3; length: 15; D: TRBD1; size: .; J: TRBJ2-5
DNA: TGTGCCAGCAGTCAGGACAGGGACTTTTACGAGCAGTACTTC; CDR3: CASSQDRDFYEQYF; V: TRBV6-5; length: 14; D: TRBD1; size: .; J: TRBJ2-7
DNA: TGTGCCAGCAGTACACAGGGGGCGCGGAATACGCAGTATTTT; CDR3: CASSTQGARNTQYF; V: TRBV6-5; length: 14; D: TRBD1; size: .; J: TRBJ2-3
DNA: TGTGCCAGTAGTATAAGAGGAAATAGCAATCAGCCCCAGCATTTT; CDR3: CASSIRGNSNQPQHF; V: TRBV19; length: 15; D: .; size: few; J: TRBJ1-5
DNA: TGTGCCAGCAGTGGAGGTGGTCTCGGCACTGAAGCTTTCTTT; CDR3: CASSGGGLGTEAFF; V: TRBV6-4; length: 14; D: .; size: .; J: TRBJ1-1
DNA: TGTGCCATCTCCAGGGGGGCTATCTACGAGCAGTACTTC; CDR3: CAISRGAIYEQYF; V: TRBV10-3; length: 13; D: .; size: .; J: TRBJ2-7
DNA: TGTGCCAGCAGCTTAGGCAGGGCGGAGAGTGGCTACACCTTC; CDR3: CASSLGRAESGYTF; V: TRBV7-2; length: 14; D: .; size: .; J: TRBJ1-2
DNA: TGTGCCAGCAGCCTAGCGGGGGGCTTCTACTACTACGAGCAGTACTTC; CDR3: CASSLAGGFYYYEQYF; V: TRBV5-7; length: 16; D: TRBD2; size: few; J: TRBJ2-7
DNA: TGTGCCAGCAGCTTAGATTACCGGGAGCAGTACTTC; CDR3: CASSLDYREQYF; V: TRBV7-6; length: 12; D: .; size: .; J: TRBJ2-7
DNA: TGTGCCACCAGCAGAGTGAGGGCGGACCTGAACACTGAAGCTTTCTTT; CDR3: CATSRVRADLNTEAFF; V: TRBV15; length: 16; D: .; size: .; J: TRBJ1-1
DNA: TGTGCCAGCCCAAGACTAGCGGGGGACTCTCAGTTCTTC; CDR3: CASPRLAGDSQFF; V: TRBV6-1; length: 13; D: TRBD2; size: .; J: TRBJ2-1
DNA: TGTGCCAGCAGTTTGCTGGAGGGACCCCTCCACTTT; CDR3: CASSLLEGPLHF; V: TRBV6-5; length: 12; D: .; size: .; J: TRBJ1-6
DNA: TGTGCCAGCAGTTTGGACAGAGATAGCAATCAGCCCCAGCATTTT; CDR3: CASSLDRDSNQPQHF; V: TRBV2; length: 15; D: .; size: .; J: TRBJ1-5
DNA: TGTGCCAGCAGTACCCCGGGACAGGGGTCAAATGAAGCTTTCTTT; CDR3: CASSTPGQGSNEAFF; V: TRBV28; length: 15; D: TRBD1; size: .; J: TRBJ1-1
DNA: TGTGCCATCAGTGAGACGGACAGGGAATTCCCTTCTGGGGCCAACGTCCTGACTTTC; CDR3: CAISETDREFPSGANVLTF; V: TRBV10-3; length: 19; D: TRBD1; size: .; J: TRBJ2-6
DNA: TGTGCCAGCACTCGGGACGTGGCGGAAGCTTTCTTT; CDR3: CASTRDVAEAFF; V: TRBV7-9; length: 12; D: .; size: few; J: TRBJ1-1
DNA: TGCGCCAGCAGCCCCGGAGACTCCTACAATGAGCAGTTCTTC; CDR3: CASSPGDSYNEQFF; V: TRBV5-1; length: 14; D: .; size: .; J: TRBJ2-1
DNA: TGTGCCAGCAGTTTAACCGTCTATGGCTACACCTTC; CDR3: CASSLTVYGYTF; V: TRBV28; length: 12; D: .; size: .; J: TRBJ1-2
DNA: TGTGCCAGCAGCCAAGACCCCCAAGGAGGGGGCACAGATACGCAGTATTTT; CDR3: CASSQDPQGGGTDTQYF; V: TRBV4-2; length: 17; D: .; size: .; J: TRBJ2-3
DNA: TGTGCCAGCAGCGAAGACGTCAACACCGGGGAGCTGTTTTTT; CDR3: CASSEDVNTGELFF; V: TRBV7-9; length: 14; D: .; size: many; J: TRBJ2-2
DNA: TGCAGTGCTACCAGGGACGAGCAGTACTTC; CDR3: CSATRDEQYF; V: TRBV20-1; length: 10; D: .; size: .; J: TRBJ2-7
DNA: TGTGCCAGCAGCTACGCGGCGGGCACCGGGGAGCTGTTTTTT; CDR3: CASSYAAGTGELFF; V: TRBV7-7; length: 14; D: .; size: .; J: TRBJ2-2
DNA: TGTGCCAGCAGTCCTCTAGCGGGAGTTAGGAATGAGCAGTTCTTC; CDR3: CASSPLAGVRNEQFF; V: TRBV27; length: 15; D: TRBD2; size: .; J: TRBJ2-1
DNA: TGTGCCACTTCGTGGACAGTCCAAGAGACCCAGTACTTC; CDR3: CATSWTVQETQYF; V: TRBV7-9; length: 13; D: .; size: .; J: TRBJ2-5
DNA: TGTGCCAGCAGTTACCTAGCGGTCCAGTTCTTC; CDR3: CASSYLAVQFF; V: TRBV6-5; length: 11; D: TRBD2; size: .; J: TRBJ2-1
DNA: TGTGCCACCGGAGGACGATCCTACAATGAGCAGTTCTTC; CDR3: CATGGRSYNEQFF; V: TRBV27; length: 13; D: .; size: .; J: TRBJ2-1